The clone carrying this TCR beta chain was counted between two and nine times. Its antigen is not identified. Trimming took 4 bases from V and 3 from J, leaving 13 bases between them. CDR1 and CDR2 (germline): MNHEY, SMNVEV (reference sequence). CDR3 size: 14 residues. The data derive from a study of blood T cells in healthy people across ages. Overall study results and limits: Greater diversity and more naive CD4+ cells were seen in long-lived donors than in aged donors. Naive and antigen-experienced cells could not be conclusively compared, given unsorted PBMCs. Estimates of total diversity, which came from one million sequenced T cells, were considered to be underestimates.

Using a J-beta primer mix together with a sample-barcoded 5' primer, a second PCR was run for about 7 to 12 cycles. TCRdb redid the calling of the 5' RACE reads with MiXCR, one entry per CDR3 protein. The sample carries 1.5 million to 2 million distinct CDR3 sequences, about 35% recorded once. Roughly 10 milliliters of peripheral blood were drawn from each donor. Sequencing used blood. The source of this sequence is a woman aged 25 to 39 in good health. V and J are TRBV27 and TRBJ2-7, with TRBD2 as a possible D gene (7 bases). This CDR3 is CASSYVGGGYEQYF. The CDR3 bases are TGTGCCAGCAGTTACGTGGGAGGGGGCTACGAGCAGTACTTC.